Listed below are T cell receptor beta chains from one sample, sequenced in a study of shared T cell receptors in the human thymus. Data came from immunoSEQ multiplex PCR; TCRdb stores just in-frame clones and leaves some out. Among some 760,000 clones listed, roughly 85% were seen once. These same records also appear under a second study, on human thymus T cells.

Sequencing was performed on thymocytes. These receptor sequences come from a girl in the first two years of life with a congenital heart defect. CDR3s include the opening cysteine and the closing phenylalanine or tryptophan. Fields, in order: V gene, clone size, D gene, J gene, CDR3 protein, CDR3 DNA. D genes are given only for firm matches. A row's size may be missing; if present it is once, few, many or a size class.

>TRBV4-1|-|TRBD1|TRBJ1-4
CASSHRTGMNEKLFF
TGCGCCAGCAGCCACAGGACAGGGATGAATGAAAAACTGTTTTTT
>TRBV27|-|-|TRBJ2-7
CASSLSPDFSYEQYF
TGTGCCAGCAGTTTATCGCCAGACTTCTCCTACGAGCAGTACTTC
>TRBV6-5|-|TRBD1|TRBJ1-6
CASSSAYRGPLHF
TGTGCCAGCAGTTCCGCTTACAGGGGACCCCTCCACTTT
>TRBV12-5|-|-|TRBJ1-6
CASGLALRRGSNSPLHF
TGTGCTAGTGGTTTGGCCTTGAGGCGGGGGTCTAATTCACCCCTCCACTTT
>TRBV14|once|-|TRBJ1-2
CASSQGTRGLANYGYTF
TGTGCCAGCAGCCAAGGAACCAGGGGCTTAGCTAACTATGGCTACACCTTC
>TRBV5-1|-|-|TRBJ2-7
CASSPTTEGVIYEQYF
TGCGCCAGCAGCCCTACGACAGAGGGGGTGATCTACGAGCAGTACTTC
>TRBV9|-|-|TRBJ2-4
CASSVPGLTKNIQYF
TGTGCCAGCAGCGTACCAGGCTTGACCAAAAACATTCAGTACTTC
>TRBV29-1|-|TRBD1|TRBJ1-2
CSAVLTGTNYGYTF
TGCAGCGCGGTCTTGACAGGGACAAACTATGGCTACACCTTC
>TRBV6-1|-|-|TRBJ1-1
CASTVAFF
TGTGCCAGCACGGTAGCTTTCTTT
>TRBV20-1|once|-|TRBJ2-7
CSATIYEQYF
TGCAGTGCTACTATCTACGAGCAGTACTTC
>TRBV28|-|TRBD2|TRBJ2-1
CASSFGGGWYNEQFF
TGTGCCAGCAGTTTTGGCGGGGGGTGGTACAATGAGCAGTTCTTC
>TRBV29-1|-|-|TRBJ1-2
CSVDRPETNYGYTF
TGCAGCGTTGACAGGCCGGAAACTAACTATGGCTACACCTTC
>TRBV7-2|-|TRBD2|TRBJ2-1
CASIRRRAQRGTSYNEQFF
TGTGCCAGCATCCGCCGGCGAGCCCAGCGGGGGACATCCTACAATGAGCAGTTCTTC
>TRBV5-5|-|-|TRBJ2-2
CASSLVWTTNVGELFF
TGTGCCAGCAGCTTGGTCTGGACAACGAACGTCGGGGAGCTGTTTTTT
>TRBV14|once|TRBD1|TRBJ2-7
CASSLYRDRGRRQYF
TGTGCCAGCAGCCTATACCGGGACAGGGGGCGCCGGCAGTACTTC
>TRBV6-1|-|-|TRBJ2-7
CASSDLPAGYEQYF
TGTGCCAGCAGTGATCTTCCGGCGGGGTACGAGCAGTACTTC
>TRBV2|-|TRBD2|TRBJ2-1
CASSEGRGGSYNEQFF
TGTGCCAGCAGTGAAGGGCGGGGGGGGTCCTACAATGAGCAGTTCTTC
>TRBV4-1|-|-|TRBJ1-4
CASSQESFRGRNEKLFF
TGCGCCAGCAGCCAAGAAAGTTTCCGAGGTAGAAATGAAAAACTGTTTTTT
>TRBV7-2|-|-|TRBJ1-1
CASRSRTAYLNTEAFF
TGTGCCAGCAGATCACGGACAGCCTACTTGAACACTGAAGCTTTCTTT
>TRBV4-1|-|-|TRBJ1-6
CASSPRDMGRSPLHF
TGCGCCAGCAGCCCCAGGGACATGGGGCGGTCACCCCTCCACTTT
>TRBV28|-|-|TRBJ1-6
CASSLAPDSPLHF
TGTGCCAGCAGTCTCGCGCCGGATTCACCCCTCCACTTT
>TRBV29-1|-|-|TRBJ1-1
CSVEDHRASYTEAFF
TGCAGCGTTGAAGATCACAGGGCGTCTTACACTGAAGCTTTCTTT
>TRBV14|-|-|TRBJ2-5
CASSQESGHKETQYF
TGTGCCAGCAGCCAAGAATCGGGACACAAAGAGACCCAGTACTTC
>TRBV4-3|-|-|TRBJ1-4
CASSLLRTTNEKLFF
TGCGCCAGCAGCCTCCTGAGAACCACTAATGAAAAACTGTTTTTT
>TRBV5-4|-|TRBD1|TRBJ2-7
CASSLGDRPSYEQYF
TGTGCCAGCAGCTTGGGGGACAGACCCTCCTACGAGCAGTACTTC
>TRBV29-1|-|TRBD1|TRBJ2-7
CSVDPRGQGEQYF
TGCAGCGTTGACCCAAGGGGGCAAGGCGAGCAGTACTTC
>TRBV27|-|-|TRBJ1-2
CASKGKGWRGYTF
TGTGCCAGCAAGGGGAAGGGTTGGCGTGGCTACACCTTC
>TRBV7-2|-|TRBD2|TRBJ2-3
CASSRRLAGGFSDTQYF
TGTGCCAGCAGCCGAAGACTAGCGGGGGGGTTTTCAGATACGCAGTATTTT
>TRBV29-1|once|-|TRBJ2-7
CSVEDYSYEQYF
TGCAGCGTTGAAGATTACTCCTACGAGCAGTACTTC
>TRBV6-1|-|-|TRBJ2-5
CASRKPGQLQETQYF
TGTGCCAGCAGGAAGCCTGGACAGCTCCAAGAGACCCAGTACTTC
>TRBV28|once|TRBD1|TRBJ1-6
CASSPGGGQGGRFFGSPLHF
TGTGCCAGCAGTCCAGGCGGAGGACAGGGTGGAAGGTTTTTCGGATCACCCCTCCACTTT
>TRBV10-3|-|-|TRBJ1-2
CAITRTLPDRANYGYTF
TGTGCCATCACCCGGACACTCCCTGATAGAGCTAACTATGGCTACACCTTC
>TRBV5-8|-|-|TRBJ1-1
CASSLPRTEGRNTEAFF
TGTGCCAGCAGCTTGCCGAGAACAGAGGGTAGGAACACTGAAGCTTTCTTT